Presented here are 17 T cell receptor beta chains from one specimen sequenced in a study of T-cell reconstitution after alpha-beta-depleted transplantation in children. Unique molecular identifiers were used in preparing the TCRbeta library. TCRdb ran MiXCR on the PCR reads and lists one entry per CDR3 protein. The sample carries 750,000 to 950,000 distinct CDR3 sequences, 16% recorded once. Here the sequenced sample was PBMCs, mostly from graft donor cells, taken 360 days after TCRalphabeta/CD19-depleted stem cell transplant. The receptor source for this set is a male patient under 18 who had a stem cell transplant for acute lymphoblastic leukemia, so the T cells may come from the graft donor.

The chain links TRBV7-9 to TRBJ2-7, with 7 positions matching TRBD2. In germline, CDR1 is SEHNR, CDR2 FQNEAQ (reference sequence). With V trimmed by 5 bases and J by 0 bases, 7 bases remained unmatched. The CDR3 consists of 15 residues. In DNA, the CDR3 is TGTGCCAGCAGCGTTACTAGCGAGAGCTCCTACGAGCAGTACTTC. Translating gives CASSVTSESSYEQYF.

This clonotype was observed a handful of times. The chain recombines TRBV5-1 with TRBJ2-7; no reliable D call. Germline lookup yields CDR1 SGHRS and CDR2 YFSETQ. Trimming took off 6 bases at V and 2 bases at J, with 12 bases between the two ends. The CDR3 has 13 residues. The CDR3 sequence: CASTAAGAYEQYF. CDR3 nucleotide sequence: TGCGCCAGCACCGCGGCAGGAGCCTACGAGCAGTACTTC. The variable domain in full, with the rest retrieved from reference TRBV5-1 and TRBJ2-7, is KAGVTQTPRYLIKTRGQQVTLSCSPISGHRSVSWYQQTPGQGLQFLFEYFSETQRNKGNFPGRFSGRQFSNSRSEMNVSTLELGDSALYLCASTAAGAYEQYFGPGTRLTVT.

The rearrangement joins TRBV2 to TRBJ2-1, with D hard to call. CDR1 is SNHLY, CDR2 FYNNEI, per germline. This CDR3 has 13 residues. Trimming removed 10 bases at V and 8 bases at J, with 18 bases between. The CDR3 reads CAMQTVARDEQFF. CDR3 in DNA: TGTGCCATGCAAACGGTAGCTAGGGATGAGCAGTTCTTC.

This clonotype was seen many times. This chain connects TRBV9 to TRBJ2-7; either TRBD1 or TRBD2 may supply D (5 bases each). The V gene's germline CDR1 is SGDLS and CDR2 YYNGEE. V shed 4 bases and J shed 0 bases, with 11 bases lying between them. There are 14 residues in the CDR3. The CDR3 loop is CASSPGTYSYEQYF. The CDR3 region has the DNA TGTGCCAGCAGCCCCGGGACGTACTCCTACGAGCAGTACTTC.

There are a few counts of this clonotype. J is TRBJ2-5 and V is TRBV6-5; perhaps TRBD1 as D (6 bases). The V gene's germline CDR1 is MNHEY and CDR2 SVGAGI. Trimming cost V 2 bases and J 1 base, with 17 bases left between them. The CDR3 has 17 amino acids. The CDR3 nucleotides read TGTGCCAGCAGTTACCGGACAGACCGGGTTAGCCAAGAGACCCAGTACTTC. It translates to CASSYRTDRVSQETQYF.

This clonotype has only one observation. The chain carries TRBV13 and TRBJ1-6; D gene uncertain. The length of the CDR3 is 15 residues. Germline CDR1 is PRHDT and CDR2 is FYEKMQ (reference sequence). V gave up 4 bases and J gave up 5 bases, with 12 bases separating them. The CDR3 spells CASSSPAANNSPLHF. The CDR3, as DNA: TGTGCCAGCAGCTCCCCGGCGGCTAATAATTCACCCCTCCACTTT.

This clonotype was found many times. The chain employs TRBV9 and TRBJ2-7; the match to TRBD2 covers 10 bases. V was clipped by 2 bases and J by 3 bases; unmatched bases: 8. The CDR3 is made up of 16 amino acids. The germline V gene encodes CDR1 SGDLS and CDR2 YYNGEE. The CDR3 spells CASSVGGLALIYEQYF. The CDR3 DNA sequence: TGTGCCAGCAGCGTTGGGGGACTAGCGCTGATCTACGAGCAGTACTTC.

This clonotype was detected a few times. The rearrangement uses TRBV28 and TRBJ2-7; perhaps TRBD1 as D (5 bases). Trimming took 6 bases from V and 3 from J, leaving 12 bases between them. The CDR3 has 13 amino acids. From germline, CDR1 is MDHEN and CDR2 SYDVKM. The CDR3 nucleotides read TGTGCCAGCAGACATGACAGAATCTACGAGCAGTACTTC. As protein: CASRHDRIYEQYF.

This clonotype was detected only a few times. The genes are TRBV5-4 and TRBJ1-4; 8 positions match TRBD1. The CDR3 has 13 amino acids. Germline V lookup: CDR1 SGHNT, CDR2 YYREEE (reference sequence). V shed 2 bases, J shed 11 bases, and the junction held 5 bases outside the gene matches. The CDR3 coding sequence is TGTGCCAGCAGCTTTGAGACAGGGGCGAAACTGTTTTTT. Translation: CASSFETGAKLFF.

This clonotype has a count of ten or more. This chain links TRBV24-1 with TRBJ2-1; no reliable D call. The CDR3 is made up of 12 amino acids. Germline V gene data show CDR1 as KGHDR and CDR2 as SFDVKD. Trimming removed 3 bases from V and 2 bases from J, with 1 base in between. CDR3 sequence (DNA): TGTGCCACCAGTGATCCCTACAATGAGCAGTTCTTC. Residues: CATSDPYNEQFF.

The sample holds many counts of this clonotype. The CDR3 DNA sequence: TGTGCCAGCAGTTTATTAGGGGGCACCGGGGAGCTGTTTTTT. This codes for CASSLLGGTGELFF. The gene calls are TRBV12-3 or TRBV12-4 and TRBJ2-2, with a weak D call TRBD1 (6 bases). This CDR3 region has 14 residues. The V gene lost 2 bases and the J gene lost 4 bases, with 8 bases spanning the gap.

This clonotype was seen repeatedly, ten times or more. V usage is TRBV12-3 or TRBV12-4 and J usage is TRBJ2-7; a weak D match, TRBD1 (6 bases). Trimming left V 2 bases short and J 2 bases short, with 13 bases between. The CDR3 is made up of 15 amino acids. DNA for the CDR3: TGTGCCAGCAGTTTACGGGCAGGGGAAACCTACGAGCAGTACTTC. Its translation: CASSLRAGETYEQYF.

The V and J genes are TRBV20-1 and TRBJ2-1; D is tentatively TRBD1 or TRBD2 (5 bases each). The CDR3 totals 13 residues. V lost 7 bases and J lost 4, with 14 bases in between. Germline assignment: CDR1 DFQATT and CDR2 SNEGSKA (reference sequence). The CDR3 reads CSGFREPYNEQFF. The CDR3 bases are TGCAGTGGGTTCAGGGAGCCTTACAATGAGCAGTTCTTC.

This clonotype was seen at least ten times. The V and J genes are TRBV5-1 and TRBJ2-2; D assignment may be TRBD1 or TRBD2 (5 bases each). V was pared by 0 bases and J by 1 base, with 10 bases between. CDR3 length: 16 residues. Per the germline V gene, CDR1 is SGHRS and CDR2 is YFSETQ. The CDR3 here is CASSLVPGRNTGELFF. CDR3 DNA sequence: TGCGCCAGCAGCTTGGTTCCAGGGAGGAACACCGGGGAGCTGTTTTTT.

The V gene is TRBV4-2, the J gene TRBJ2-7; 8 bases map to TRBD2. CDR3 length: 16 residues. Germline CDR1 reads LGHNA; CDR2 reads YNFKEQ. V lost 2 bases and J lost 6; bases outside the gene matches: 12. The CDR3 nucleotides read TGTGCCAGCAGCCAACTACTAGCGGTGAGAACCCCCGAGCAGTACTTC. Its translation is CASSQLLAVRTPEQYF.

This clonotype was seen ten or more times. The chain links TRBV5-1 to TRBJ1-2, with TRBD1 matching 8 bases. In germline, CDR1 is SGHRS, CDR2 YFSETQ. J was trimmed by 4 bases and V by 0 bases; bases with no gene match: 8. This CDR3 is 16 amino acids long. CDR3 bases: TGCGCCAGCAGCTTGGTACCCGACAGGGGAGCCTATGGCTACACCTTC. Amino acid sequence: CASSLVPDRGAYGYTF.

The V and J genes are TRBV7-7 and TRBJ2-5; tentative D call: TRBD2 (5 bases). CDR1 and CDR2 (germline): SSHAT, FNYEAQ (reference sequence). The V and J ends lost 2 bases and 5 bases respectively, with 15 bases between them. This CDR3 spans 15 amino acids. The CDR3 is CASSLRGNPRETQYF. The CDR3 DNA is TGTGCCAGCAGCTTACGGGGAAATCCGAGGGAGACCCAGTACTTC.